A selection of T cell receptor beta chains follows, all from one sample in a study of T-cell reconstitution after alpha-beta-depleted transplantation in children. TCRdb re-called the PCR reads with MiXCR, one entry per CDR3 protein. This table holds about 260,000 distinct CDR3 sequences, approximately 8% found once. The sample was PBMCs, mostly from graft donor cells, taken 180 days after TCRalphabeta/CD19-depleted stem cell transplant. The receptors stem from a male patient between 5 and 17 years old who had a stem cell transplant for acute lymphoblastic leukemia, so the T cells may come from the graft donor. CDR3s include the opening cysteine and the closing phenylalanine or tryptophan. Each record gives: D gene, V gene, clone size, J gene, CDR3 protein. A D gene is named only where the DNA matches it firmly. Not every row has a clone size; where given, it reads once, few, many or a size class.

>-|TRBV7-6|-|TRBJ1-6
CASSSGDSPPSPLHF
>-|TRBV7-2|many|TRBJ1-1
CASSYLQGSEAFF
>-|TRBV6-1|-|TRBJ1-1
CASRQWENTEAFF
>TRBD1|TRBV7-3|many|TRBJ2-3
CASGTGSADTQYF
>-|TRBV19|few|TRBJ2-2
CASSILQGRGTGELFF
>TRBD2|TRBV7-9|few|TRBJ2-1
CASPTSGGLNEQFF
>-|TRBV4-1|many|TRBJ2-7
CASSQEGGPPYEQYF
>-|TRBV12-3/TRBV12-4|many|TRBJ2-7
CASSLRGVLGLTYEQYF
>-|TRBV5-1|many|TRBJ1-1
CASSLARPDRNTEAFF
>-|TRBV20-1|-|TRBJ2-3
CSARPLGSGTTDTQYF
>-|TRBV9|many|TRBJ1-3
CASSVDHGRSNTIYF
>TRBD1|TRBV5-1|few|TRBJ2-7
CASSGRQGASPQYF
>TRBD1|TRBV5-1|many|TRBJ1-4
CASSSTGVVEKLFF
>-|TRBV6-1|many|TRBJ2-5
CASTLAGSEETQYF
>TRBD2|TRBV7-6|many|TRBJ2-3
CASSFGTSGASTDTQYF
>TRBD1|TRBV7-2|-|TRBJ2-3
CASTSGQGSTDTQYF
>TRBD2|TRBV29-1|many|TRBJ2-3
CSVEGTSSTDTQYF
>TRBD1|TRBV4-3|many|TRBJ2-3
CASSQGTGGFSTDTQYF
>TRBD2|TRBV20-1|many|TRBJ2-3
CSAHGGGGAGLVTDTQYF
>-|TRBV4-3|many|TRBJ1-6
CASSQDWEGRALHF
>-|TRBV27|many|TRBJ2-7
CASSLAPRYEQYF
>TRBD1|TRBV20-1|many|TRBJ1-3
CSAKTGNVNTIYF
>TRBD2|TRBV5-8|many|TRBJ2-1
CASSAGLAGNNEQFF
>-|TRBV6-2/TRBV6-3|many|TRBJ2-1
CASSYGPGKFNEQFF
>-|TRBV7-6|-|TRBJ2-7
CASSFLLSGGRSYEQYF
>-|TRBV7-2|-|TRBJ2-7
CASSLTSGQYEQYF
>TRBD2|TRBV12-3/TRBV12-4|few|TRBJ2-2
CASSLLAGGPGGELFF
>-|TRBV3-1|many|TRBJ1-5
CASSQSGASNQPQHF
>TRBD2|TRBV5-1|many|TRBJ2-3
CASSLRLAGGDTQYF
>-|TRBV12-3/TRBV12-4|many|TRBJ1-1
CASSFRRMNTEAFF
>TRBD2|TRBV12-3/TRBV12-4|many|TRBJ2-3
CASSPSGGAGTDTQYF
>TRBD1|TRBV6-8|many|TRBJ2-7
CASSAHTGTVAYEQYF
>-|TRBV5-1|many|TRBJ1-4
CASSLGRAVPTNEKLFF
>-|TRBV6-5|many|TRBJ1-3
CASSYGAGAQGNTIYF
>-|TRBV7-3|many|TRBJ2-2
CASSLIRGDTGELFF
>-|TRBV29-1|few|TRBJ2-5
CSARYLETQYF
>TRBD2|TRBV6-5|many|TRBJ2-7
CASSSLAGSLEQYF
>TRBD1|TRBV7-9|many|TRBJ1-2
CASSQIQGAFGYTF
>-|TRBV15|many|TRBJ2-1
CATSREGQEAYNEQFF
>-|TRBV9|many|TRBJ1-1
CASSVAKTEAFF
>TRBD2|TRBV27|many|TRBJ2-3
CASSFRRGGSDTQYF
>-|TRBV5-1|-|TRBJ2-3
CASSLGRRPDTQYF
>-|TRBV7-2|many|TRBJ2-5
CASSLEHRAQYF
>-|TRBV28|many|TRBJ2-1
CASSPVPSEQFF
>-|TRBV3-1|many|TRBJ1-1
CASSQVFSSNTEAFF
>-|TRBV5-1|many|TRBJ2-1
CASSLVGQGFNEQFF
>-|TRBV7-8|many|TRBJ2-7
CASSFPAGWGPTYEQYF
>-|TRBV12-3/TRBV12-4|many|TRBJ2-3
CASSLGEGTDTQYF
>-|TRBV3-1|many|TRBJ2-5
CASSHTGKGGRETQYF
>-|TRBV11-2|many|TRBJ1-6
CASSSAGAYNSPLHF
>TRBD2|TRBV6-1|many|TRBJ2-3
CATSQRGAPEDTQYF
>TRBD2|TRBV11-1|many|TRBJ2-1
CASSLPRTSRDEQFF
>-|TRBV6-5|few|TRBJ1-1
CASSYLSSGRGLTEAFF